Included here is one TCR beta chain sequence, with context. The sample is drawn from a study of blood T cell repertoires in COVID-19. Using immunoSEQ multiplex PCR, the repertoire was profiled, and TCRdb retains in-frame clones only, with some absent. The sample includes roughly 250,000 clones, 92% of them seen just once. The CDR3 runs to 15 residues. In germline, CDR1 is MNHEY, CDR2 SMNVEV (reference sequence). Trimming shortened V by 0 bases and J by 6 bases, and 12 bases separated the two germline ends. The chain carries TRBV27 and TRBJ1-3; D gene uncertain. The sequence derives from a man aged 25-45 years with COVID-19, enrolled during active disease. Sequencing input: peripheral blood. This CDR3 is CASSLSVGFENTIYF. CDR3 DNA sequence: TGTGCCAGCAGTTTATCGGTGGGCTTCGAAAACACCATATATTTT.